These 8 T cell receptor beta chains share one sample of origin, sequenced in a study of blood T cell repertoires in COVID-19. Sequenced by immunoSEQ multiplex PCR; TCRdb stores in-frame clones only, minus some. The profile shows 270,000 or so clones, around 89% of them singletons. The sequencing sample was made of PBMCs or T cells enriched from blood (not recorded which). These receptor sequences come from a woman in her forties with acute COVID-19.

This chain links TRBV7-2 with TRBJ1-5; no reliable D call. V was pared by 1 base and J by 11 bases, with 18 bases between. Germline CDR1 is SGHTA and CDR2 is FQGNSA. The CDR3 contains 15 residues. The CDR3 DNA reads TGTGCCAGCAGCTTAGGCGGACCGAGCTACGGGGCCCAGCATTTT. Amino acid sequence: CASSLGGPSYGAQHF.

The chain couples TRBV5-4 to TRBJ2-7; possibly TRBD1 for D (6 bases). Trimming shortened V by 1 base and J by 6 bases, and 17 bases separated the two germline ends. Germline V lookup: CDR1 SGHNT, CDR2 YYREEE (reference sequence). The length of the CDR3 is 15 residues. The CDR3 sequence: CASSLPGGEVGEQYF. Written as DNA, the CDR3 is TGTGCCAGCAGCTTGCCTGGGGGCGAAGTCGGCGAGCAGTACTTC.

This clone was detected a few times. This chain connects TRBV28 to TRBJ1-1; 8 bases align to TRBD1. This CDR3 comprises 13 residues. J gave up 3 bases and V 6 bases, and 3 bases lay outside the gene matches. In germline, CDR1 is MDHEN, CDR2 SYDVKM. The CDR3, as DNA: TGTGCCAGCAGACAGGGGGGAGACACTGAAGCTTTCTTT. Translation gives CASRQGGDTEAFF.

The chain recombines TRBV6-4 with TRBJ2-2, with 7 positions matching TRBD1. The CDR3 is made up of 15 amino acids. Germline-derived CDR1 and CDR2 are MRHNA and SNTAGT. J gave up 2 bases and V 6 bases, and 6 bases lay outside the gene matches. The CDR3 is CASSPQGSNTGELFF. The CDR3 coding sequence is TGTGCCAGCAGCCCACAGGGGTCTAACACCGGGGAGCTGTTTTTT.

The genes are TRBV18 and TRBJ1-5; 12 nucleotides align to TRBD1. The CDR3 has 16 residues. Looked up from germline, CDR1 is KGHSH and CDR2 is LQKENI. The junction had 8 bases not matched to a gene; V was cut back by 5 bases and J by 6 bases. Here the CDR3 reads CASSSGQGALSQPQHF. For the CDR3, the DNA is TGTGCCAGCTCATCGGGACAGGGGGCACTTAGTCAGCCCCAGCATTTT.

V is TRBV6-1 and J is TRBJ1-2, with 8 bases matching TRBD1. Germline-derived CDR1 and CDR2 are MNHNS and SASEGT. The CDR3 length is 14 residues. V shed 0 bases, J shed 8 bases, and the junction held 5 bases outside the gene matches. This CDR3 is CASSEAPTGEGYTF. In DNA, the CDR3 is TGTGCCAGCAGTGAAGCGCCGACAGGGGAGGGCTACACCTTC.

This clone has a handful of counts. V gene TRBV7-9 combines with J gene TRBJ2-5, with 8 positions matching TRBD2. The V and J ends lost 5 bases and 5 bases, in that order; junction bases with no gene match: 7. Germline V gene lookup returns CDR1 SEHNR and CDR2 FQNEAQ (reference sequence). This CDR3 comprises 14 residues. CDR3 loop: CASSQAGVEETQYF. The CDR3 nucleotides read TGTGCCAGCAGCCAAGCGGGAGTGGAGGAGACCCAGTACTTC. The whole variable domain, filled in from reference TRBV7-9 and TRBJ2-5, reads DTGVSQNPRHKITKRGQNVTFRCDPISEHNRLYWYRQTLGQGPEFLTYFQNEAQLEKSRLLSDRFSAERPKGSFSTLEIQRTEQGDSAMYLCASSQAGVEETQYFGPGTRLLVL.

V gene TRBV19 combines with J gene TRBJ2-1; 8 bases match TRBD2. The CDR3 runs 14 residues. Per the germline V gene, CDR1 is LNHDA and CDR2 is SQIVND (reference sequence). The J segment lost 7 bases and the V segment lost 5 bases, leaving 7 bases of the junction unmatched. The CDR3 DNA follows: TGTGCCAGTAGTCCGATGAGCGGGAGTAATGAGCAGTTCTTC. Its translation is CASSPMSGSNEQFF.